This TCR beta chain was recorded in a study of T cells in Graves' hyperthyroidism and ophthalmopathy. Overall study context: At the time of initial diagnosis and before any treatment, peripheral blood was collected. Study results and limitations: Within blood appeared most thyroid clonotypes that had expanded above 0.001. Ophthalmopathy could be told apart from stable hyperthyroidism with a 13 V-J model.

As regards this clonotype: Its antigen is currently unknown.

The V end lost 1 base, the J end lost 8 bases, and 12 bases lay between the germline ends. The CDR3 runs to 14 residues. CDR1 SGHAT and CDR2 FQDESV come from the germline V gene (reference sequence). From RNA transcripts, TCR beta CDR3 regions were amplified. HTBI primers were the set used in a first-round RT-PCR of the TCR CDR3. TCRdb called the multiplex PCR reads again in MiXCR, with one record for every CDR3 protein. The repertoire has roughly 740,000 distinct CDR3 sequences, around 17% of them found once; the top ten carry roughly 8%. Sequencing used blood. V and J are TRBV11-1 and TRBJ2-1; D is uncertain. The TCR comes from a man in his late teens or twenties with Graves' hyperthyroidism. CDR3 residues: CASSLGAPRDEQFF. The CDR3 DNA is TGTGCCAGCAGCTTAGGGGCACCTAGGGATGAGCAGTTCTTC.